These 10 T cell receptor beta chains were all obtained from the same sample, sequenced in a study of naive and memory T cell subsets. Two oligonucleotides, mixed equimolar, formed the beta constant-region primer covering TRBC1 and TRBC2. Nested alpha and beta constant-region primers with the SP2 primer drove four PCR rounds on ligated cDNA. TCRdb re-called the UMI-ligation and nested PCR reads with MiXCR, one entry per CDR3 protein. The sample contains 98,000 or so distinct CDR3 sequences, roughly 15% of which appear only once. General study findings and limits: A few larger clonotypes appeared in naive repertoires, especially CD8, possibly memory cells re-expressing CD45RA.

Antigens of these TCRs are unknown. The sequencing input was naive CD8+ T cells from blood. The source is a human donor in good health.

A few counts support this clonotype. The gene calls are TRBV7-6 and TRBJ2-1; 7 positions agree with TRBD1. The germline V gene encodes CDR1 SGHVS and CDR2 FNYEAQ. CDR3 length equals 13 residues. V lost 5 bases, J lost 7 bases, and 5 bases stayed unmatched. CDR3 amino acids: CASSPMTGNEQFF. The CDR3 nucleotides are TGTGCCAGCAGCCCGATGACAGGGAATGAGCAGTTCTTC.

This clonotype was counted at least ten times. V gene TRBV30 combines with J gene TRBJ2-1; D unresolved. CDR1 and CDR2 (germline): GTSNPN, SVGIG (reference sequence). The V end was cut by 1 base, the J end by 3 bases, with 7 bases between. The CDR3 is 13 residues long. CDR3 protein: CAWSGLGYNEQFF. CDR3 coding DNA: TGTGCCTGGAGTGGGTTAGGCTACAATGAGCAGTTCTTC.

This chain links TRBV9 with TRBJ2-7, with D possibly being TRBD2 (5 bases). Trimming removed 0 bases from V and 7 bases from J, with 11 bases in between. The CDR3 runs to 13 residues. Germline CDR1 reads SGDLS; CDR2 reads YYNGEE. CDR3 amino acids: CASSVEWTGEQYF. As DNA, the CDR3 is TGTGCCAGCAGCGTAGAGTGGACGGGGGAGCAGTACTTC.

Here the CDR3 reads CASSYAYDRDSPLHF. In DNA form, the CDR3 reads TGCGCCAGCAGCTACGCCTACGACAGGGACTCACCCCTCCACTTT. The chain employs TRBV5-1 and TRBJ1-6, with 7 bases identical to TRBD1. This CDR3 spans 15 amino acids. Trimming took 3 bases from V and 10 from J; bases not matched to a gene: 10. The V gene's germline CDR1 is SGHRS and CDR2 YFSETQ.

The rearrangement joins TRBV28 to TRBJ2-7, with D maybe TRBD2 (7 bases). V was trimmed by 1 base and J by 2 bases, leaving 39 bases between them. The CDR3 has 24 amino acids. CDR1 is MDHEN, CDR2 SYDVKM, per germline. The CDR3 loop reads CASSLSLVTSPILDPGGRTYEQYF. CDR3 nucleotide sequence: TGTGCCAGCAGTTTATCCCTGGTCACATCCCCAATCCTGGACCCGGGGGGCCGGACCTACGAGCAGTACTTC.

This clonotype was seen a handful of times. The chain recombines TRBV5-4 with TRBJ2-3, with 8 bases fitting TRBD2. Per germline, CDR1 SGHNT and CDR2 YYREEE (reference sequence). The J segment lost 0 bases and the V segment lost 5 bases, leaving 5 bases of the junction unmatched. The CDR3 totals 15 residues. DNA for the CDR3: TGTGCCAGCAGTTTTGCGGGGGGTAGCACAGATACGCAGTATTTT. Translation gives CASSFAGGSTDTQYF.

The sample holds one count of this clonotype. The chain has TRBV28 and TRBJ2-3; 9 bases line up with TRBD2. Germline V lookup: CDR1 MDHEN, CDR2 SYDVKM. There are 16 residues in the CDR3. V dropped 1 base and J dropped 2; count of bases not matched to a gene: 4. Here the CDR3 reads CASSLSLAGTTDTQYF. The CDR3 nucleotides are TGTGCCAGCAGTTTATCTCTAGCGGGAACCACAGATACGCAGTATTTT.

This chain uses TRBV5-5 with TRBJ2-7, with TRBD1 as a possible D gene (5 bases). This CDR3 contains 15 residues. V was clipped by 4 bases and J by 2 bases, with 16 bases between them. CDR1 and CDR2 (germline): SGHKS, YYEKEE (reference sequence). The CDR3 protein is CASSDLWAGPYEQYF. For the CDR3, the DNA is TGTGCCAGCAGCGACCTTTGGGCAGGGCCCTACGAGCAGTACTTC. Drawing the rest from reference TRBV5-5 and TRBJ2-7, the complete variable domain is DAGVTQSPTHLIKTRGQQVTLRCSPISGHKSVSWYQQVLGQGPQFIFQYYEKEERGRGNFPDRFSARQFPNYSSELNVNALLLGDSALYLCASSDLWAGPYEQYFGPGTRLTVT.

V usage is TRBV7-2 and J usage is TRBJ2-7; 7 positions agree with TRBD1. Germline lookup yields CDR1 SGHTA and CDR2 FQGNSA. The V gene end was trimmed by 5 bases and the J gene end by 0 bases; junction bases not matched to a gene: 16. The CDR3 sequence is 18 residues long. This CDR3 is CASSARDSPLVSSYEQYF. CDR3 DNA sequence: TGTGCCAGCAGCGCTCGGGACAGCCCGCTCGTGAGCTCCTACGAGCAGTACTTC. Based on the CDR3 plus reference TRBV7-2 and TRBJ2-7, the full variable domain is GAGVSQSPSNKVTEKGKDVELRCDPISGHTALYWYRQSLGQGLEFLIYFQGNSAPDKSGLPSDRFSAERTGGSVSTLTIQRTQQEDSAVYLCASSARDSPLVSSYEQYFGPGTRLTVT.

The rearrangement links TRBV11-3 to TRBJ2-1, with unresolved D. This CDR3 has 13 residues. Germline values: CDR1 SGHNT, CDR2 YENEEA. V was clipped by 4 bases and J by 5 bases, with 9 bases between them. The CDR3 here is CASSYRVDNEQFF. The CDR3 DNA sequence: TGTGCCAGCAGCTATAGGGTCGACAATGAGCAGTTCTTC.